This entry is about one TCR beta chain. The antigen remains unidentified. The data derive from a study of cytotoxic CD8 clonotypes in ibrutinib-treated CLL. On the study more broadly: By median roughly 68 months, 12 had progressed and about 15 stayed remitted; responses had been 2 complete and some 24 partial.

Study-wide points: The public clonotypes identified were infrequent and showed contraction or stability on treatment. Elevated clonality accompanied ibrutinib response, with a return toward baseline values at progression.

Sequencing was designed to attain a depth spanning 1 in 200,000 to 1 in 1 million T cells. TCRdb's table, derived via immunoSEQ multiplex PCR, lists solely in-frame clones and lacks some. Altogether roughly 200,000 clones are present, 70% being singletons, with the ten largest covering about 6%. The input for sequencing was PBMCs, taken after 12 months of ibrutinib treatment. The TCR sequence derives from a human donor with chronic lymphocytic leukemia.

CDR3 in amino acids: CASSLGAGVGTDTQYF. As DNA, the CDR3 is TGTGCCAGCAGCTTAGGAGCGGGGGTCGGGACAGATACGCAGTATTTT. The gene calls are TRBV5-4 and TRBJ2-3; 8 bases are shared with TRBD2. From germline, CDR1 is SGHNT and CDR2 YYREEE (reference sequence). This CDR3 spans 16 amino acids. V lost 2 bases, J lost 3 bases, and 8 bases stayed unmatched.